The source of this T cell receptor (beta chain) is a study of tumor and adjacent non-tumor tissue in lung cancer. The template was RNA from unsorted bulk tissue. Trimming shortened V by 0 bases and J by 11 bases, and 13 bases separated the two germline ends. From germline, CDR1 is SNHLY and CDR2 FYNNEI. The CDR3 covers 14 residues. The study's findings and limits: Tumor TCR diversity, when higher, was linked to shorter survival.

Concerning this clonotype: As yet, its antigen is unknown.

The library came from three nested PCR rounds adapted from ARM-PCR protocols. TCRdb reprocessed the multiplex PCR reads with MiXCR, giving one entry per CDR3 protein. The sample yields 110,000 or so distinct CDR3 sequences, roughly 73% seen once. The V call is TRBV2, the J call TRBJ1-4, with D unresolved. The sequenced material came from lung tumor tissue. The source is a woman aged 55-70 years with non-small cell lung cancer. The CDR3 sequence is CASSEATWKRKLFF. The CDR3 DNA is TGTGCCAGCAGTGAAGCGACATGGAAAAGGAAACTGTTTTTT.